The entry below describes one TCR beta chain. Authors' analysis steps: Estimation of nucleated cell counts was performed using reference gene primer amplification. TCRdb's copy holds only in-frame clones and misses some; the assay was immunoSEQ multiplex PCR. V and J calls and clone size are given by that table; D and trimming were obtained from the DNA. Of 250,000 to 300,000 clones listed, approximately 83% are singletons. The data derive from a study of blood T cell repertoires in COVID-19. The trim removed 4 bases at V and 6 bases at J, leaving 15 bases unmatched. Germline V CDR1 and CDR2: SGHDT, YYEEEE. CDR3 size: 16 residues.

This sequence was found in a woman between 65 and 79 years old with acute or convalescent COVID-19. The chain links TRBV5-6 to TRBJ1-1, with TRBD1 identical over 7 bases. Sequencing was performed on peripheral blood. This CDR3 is CASSKGTELSTAEAFF. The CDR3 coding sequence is TGTGCCAGCAGCAAGGGGACAGAGCTGAGCACCGCTGAAGCTTTCTTT.